This TCR beta chain was documented in a study of T-cell memory formation after mild COVID-19. Trimming took off 6 bases at V and 0 bases at J, with 7 bases between the two ends. Germline V CDR1 and CDR2: SGHTA, FQGNSA. CDR3 length equals 13 residues. A single record per CDR3 protein comes from TCRdb applying MiXCR to the 5' RACE reads. The data contain about 130,000 distinct CDR3 sequences, about a sixth of them singletons. The gene calls are TRBV7-2 and TRBJ2-3; TRBD1 or TRBD2 may be the D gene (5 bases each). The sequencing input was PBMCs or a T cell subset sorted from them (not recorded which). The TCR originated in a young man who had mild COVID-19 (a few samples of this study predate the infection). Cell type and time point are not known. The CDR3 sequence: CASRGVSTDTQYF. In DNA, the CDR3 is TGTGCCAGCAGGGGGGTTAGCACAGATACGCAGTATTTT.